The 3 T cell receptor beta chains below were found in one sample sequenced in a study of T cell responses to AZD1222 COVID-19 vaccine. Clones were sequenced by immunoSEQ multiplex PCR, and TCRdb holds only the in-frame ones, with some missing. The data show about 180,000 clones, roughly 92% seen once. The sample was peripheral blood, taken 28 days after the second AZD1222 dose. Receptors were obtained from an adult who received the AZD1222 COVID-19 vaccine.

CDR3 sequence: CAIRRTVNTEAFF. In DNA form, the CDR3 reads TGTGCCATCAGGAGGACAGTGAACACTGAAGCTTTCTTT. This chain connects TRBV10-3 to TRBJ1-1; D is perhaps TRBD1 (6 bases). Looked up from germline, CDR1 is ENHRY and CDR2 is SYGVKD. V gave up 6 bases and J gave up 0 bases, with 8 bases separating them. The CDR3 sequence is 13 residues long.

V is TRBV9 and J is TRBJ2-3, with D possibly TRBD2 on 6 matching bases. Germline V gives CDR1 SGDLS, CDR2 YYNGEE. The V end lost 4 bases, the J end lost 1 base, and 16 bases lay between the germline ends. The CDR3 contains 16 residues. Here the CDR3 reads CASSIRGGSGTDTQYF. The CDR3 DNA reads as TGTGCCAGCAGCATTCGGGGAGGCTCTGGCACAGATACGCAGTATTTT. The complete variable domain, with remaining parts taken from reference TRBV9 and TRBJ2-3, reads DSGVTQTPKHLITATGQRVTLRCSPRSGDLSVYWYQQSLDQGLQFLIQYYNGEERAKGNILERFSAQQFPDLHSELNLSSLELGDSALYFCASSIRGGSGTDTQYFGPGTRLTVL.

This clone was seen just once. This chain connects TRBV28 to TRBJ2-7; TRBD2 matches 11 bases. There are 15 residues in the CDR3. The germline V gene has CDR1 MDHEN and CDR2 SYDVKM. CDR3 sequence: CAWGSGASGRYEQYF. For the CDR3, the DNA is TGTGCTTGGGGGTCCGGGGCTAGCGGGAGGTACGAGCAGTACTTC. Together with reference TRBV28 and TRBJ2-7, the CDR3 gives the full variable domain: DVKVTQSSRYLVKRTGEKVFLECVQDMDHENMFWYRQDPGLGLRLIYFSYDVKMKEKGDIPEGYSVSREKKERFSLILESASTNQTSMYLCAWGSGASGRYEQYFGPGTRLTVT.